This T cell receptor (beta chain) was identified in a study of blood T cells in healthy people across ages. For the study at large: Through template switching, about one barcoded beta molecule was captured per two T cells, as measured in model experiments. Overall study results and limits: Diversity of TCR beta per million T cells declined in a roughly linear way with age. Researchers said unsorted PBMCs prevented a conclusive naive versus antigen-experienced comparison. Versus aged donors, long-lived donors had higher diversity and more naive CD4+ cells.

Primed by a sample-barcoded 5' primer and a J-beta primer mix, a second PCR proceeded for roughly 7 to 12 cycles. TCRdb fed the 5' RACE reads into MiXCR, producing one record per CDR3 protein. The sample lists 650,000 to 1,000,000 distinct CDR3 sequences; 35% to 40% were seen once. This clonotype was counted only a few times. Its antigen is undetermined. Trimming removed 3 bases at V and 1 base at J, with 9 bases between. Germline values: CDR1 MGHRA, CDR2 YSYEKL. The CDR3 covers 14 residues. The receptor comes from a man younger than 35 in good health. Source material: blood. The chain employs TRBV4-1 and TRBJ1-1; D not resolved. This chain's CDR3 is CASSHRPSNTEAFF. CDR3 bases: TGCGCCAGCAGCCATCGACCCTCGAACACTGAAGCTTTCTTT.